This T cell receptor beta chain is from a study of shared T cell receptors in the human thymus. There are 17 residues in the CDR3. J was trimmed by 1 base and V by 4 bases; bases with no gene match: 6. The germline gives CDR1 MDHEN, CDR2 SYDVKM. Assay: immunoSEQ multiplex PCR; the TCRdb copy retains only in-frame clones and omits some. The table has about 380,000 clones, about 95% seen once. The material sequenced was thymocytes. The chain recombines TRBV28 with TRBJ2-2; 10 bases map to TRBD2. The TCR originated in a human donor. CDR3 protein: CASSSISGRRNTGELFF. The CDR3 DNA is TGTGCCAGCAGTTCGATTAGCGGGAGGAGGAACACCGGGGAGCTGTTTTTT.